Presented here are 9 T cell receptor beta chains from one specimen sequenced in a study of cytomegalovirus exposure and HLA in healthy donors. PCR employed 60 Vbeta and 13 Jbeta primers. Assay: immunoSEQ multiplex PCR; the TCRdb copy retains only in-frame clones and omits some. The sample records 190,000 or so clones, roughly 80% being singletons. The material sequenced was PBMCs. All receptors derive from a boy aged 5-17 years in good health and CMV-seronegative.

This chain links TRBV27 with TRBJ2-2; 8 nucleotides line up with TRBD2. With V trimmed by 1 base and J by 1 base, 2 bases remained unmatched. From germline, CDR1 is MNHEY and CDR2 SMNVEV (reference sequence). The length of the CDR3 is 16 residues. CDR3 protein: CASSLFGTRNTGELFF. CDR3 coding DNA: TGTGCCAGCAGTTTATTTGGGACTAGGAACACCGGGGAGCTGTTTTTT.

CDR3 amino acids: CASSSSRQATNYGYTF. The DNA for the CDR3 is TGTGCCAGCAGCTCCTCTCGACAGGCCACTAACTATGGCTACACCTTC. The J gene is TRBJ1-2, the V gene TRBV9; D may be TRBD1 (6 bases). Germline CDR1 and CDR2: SGDLS and YYNGEE. CDR3 length: 16 residues. The V end lost 4 bases, the J end lost 0 bases, and 16 bases lay between the germline ends.

DNA of the CDR3: TGTGCCAGCAGCCCCCAGGGGGGTACCGGGGCCAACGTCCTGACTTTC. Translating gives CASSPQGGTGANVLTF. The chain combines TRBV9 with TRBJ2-6, with D perhaps TRBD1 (7 bases). The CDR3 extends over 16 amino acids. Germline V lookup: CDR1 SGDLS, CDR2 YYNGEE. V was shortened by 4 bases and J by 4 bases, with 15 bases between the two germline ends. The variable domain in full, completed from reference TRBV9 and TRBJ2-6, reads DSGVTQTPKHLITATGQRVTLRCSPRSGDLSVYWYQQSLDQGLQFLIQYYNGEERAKGNILERFSAQQFPDLHSELNLSSLELGDSALYFCASSPQGGTGANVLTFGAGSRLTVL.

This sequence joins TRBV30 and TRBJ1-1; TRBD1 aligns across 7 bases. This CDR3 region has 13 residues. Germline CDR1 and CDR2: GTSNPN and SVGIG (reference sequence). Germline trimming cut 0 bases from V and 3 bases from J; bases unmatched to any gene: 1. The CDR3 DNA follows: TGTGCCTGGAGTGTAGACAGGGACACTGAAGCTTTCTTT. Translation gives CAWSVDRDTEAFF.

The chain combines TRBV30 with TRBJ1-5; TRBD1 might be the D (5 bases). The length of the CDR3 is 14 residues. Per the germline V gene, CDR1 is GTSNPN and CDR2 is SVGIG (reference sequence). V was cut by 3 bases and J by 2 bases, with 11 bases left in between. CDR3 DNA: TGTGCCTGGAGCCCCTCGACAGGCAATCAGCCCCAGCATTTT. Protein sequence: CAWSPSTGNQPQHF. Complete variable domain (other parts from reference TRBV30 and TRBJ1-5): SQTIHQWPATLVQPVGSPLSLECTVEGTSNPNLYWYRQAAGRGLQLLFYSVGIGQISSEVPQNLSASRPQDRQFILSSKKLLLSDSGFYLCAWSPSTGNQPQHFGDGTRLSIL.

The chain joins TRBV5-1 to TRBJ1-2; 10 bases line up with TRBD1. V gave up 1 base and J gave up 6 bases; unmatched junction bases: 3. The germline gives CDR1 SGHRS, CDR2 YFSETQ. The CDR3 runs to 14 residues. CDR3 loop: CASSLPGQGDGYTF. CDR3 sequence (DNA): TGCGCCAGCAGCTTGCCCGGACAGGGGGATGGCTACACCTTC.

This chain connects TRBV7-2 to TRBJ2-6; 7 nucleotides match TRBD1. The J segment lost 5 bases and the V segment lost 5 bases, leaving 15 bases of the junction unmatched. The CDR3 has 18 residues. In germline, CDR1 is SGHTA, CDR2 FQGNSA. The chain's CDR3 is CASSPRQKLGQRANVLTF. CDR3 in DNA: TGTGCCAGCAGCCCACGACAGAAACTGGGACAGAGGGCCAACGTCCTGACTTTC.

The chain links TRBV6-1 to TRBJ2-7; 7 bases fit TRBD2. The germline V gene has CDR1 MNHNS and CDR2 SASEGT. The trim removed 1 base at V and 2 bases at J, leaving 5 bases unmatched. The CDR3 contains 15 residues. This CDR3 reads CASSEEPGLPYEQYF. CDR3 bases: TGTGCCAGCAGTGAAGAACCGGGACTACCCTACGAGCAGTACTTC.

A few counts support this clone. This chain uses TRBV7-9 with TRBJ1-1, with unresolved D. This CDR3 contains 13 residues. The V gene lost 2 bases and the J gene lost 6 bases, with 10 bases spanning the gap. Germline V CDR1 and CDR2: SEHNR, FQNEAQ (reference sequence). CDR3 DNA sequence: TGTGCCAGCAGCTTAAAGGAAGCGCCTGAAGCTTTCTTT. Its translation: CASSLKEAPEAFF.